These 19 T cell receptor beta chains were all obtained from the same sample, sequenced in a study of blood T cell repertoires in COVID-19. Measured with immunoSEQ multiplex PCR; TCRdb has only the in-frame clones, and not every one. The sample shows some 320,000 clones, approximately 91% of them seen only once. Sequencing was carried out using PBMCs or T cells enriched from blood (not recorded which). The receptor set was obtained from a man aged 55 to 70 who had recovered from COVID-19.

J is TRBJ2-3 and V is TRBV11-2, with 14 bases lining up with TRBD2. CDR3 length: 17 amino acids. Germline V lookup: CDR1 SGHAT, CDR2 FQNNGV. The V segment lost 3 bases and the J segment 6 bases; nucleotides outside the gene matches: 8. The CDR3 loop is CASSLNPRTSGRDTQYF. The CDR3 DNA reads as TGTGCCAGCAGCTTGAACCCCCGGACTAGCGGGAGGGATACGCAGTATTTT.

The chain has TRBV6-2 or TRBV6-3 and TRBJ1-5; D possibly corresponds to TRBD1 (5 bases). The ends were cut back, 6 bases at V and 0 bases at J, with 12 bases in the middle. There are 15 residues in the CDR3. CDR1 is MNHEY and CDR2 is SVGEGT in the germline V gene. The CDR3 is CASSLAGYSNQPQHF. CDR3 nucleotides: TGTGCCAGCAGCCTCGCAGGGTATAGCAATCAGCCCCAGCATTTT.

The chain has TRBV28 and TRBJ1-2; D not certain. Trimming stripped 7 bases from V and 4 bases from J, with 13 bases between. Germline CDR1 reads MDHEN; CDR2 reads SYDVKM. The CDR3 is 13 residues long. CDR3 region: CASTPSRGYGYTF. In nucleotides, the CDR3 is TGTGCCAGCACCCCGAGCCGGGGCTATGGCTACACCTTC.

V and J are TRBV28 and TRBJ1-5; D is possibly TRBD1 (5 bases). The V end lost 2 bases, the J end lost 2 bases, and 10 bases lay between the germline ends. Germline V lookup: CDR1 MDHEN, CDR2 SYDVKM. This CDR3 spans 15 amino acids. In DNA form, the CDR3 reads TGTGCCAGCAGTTTAGGGGGAGGCGGCAATCAGCCCCAGCATTTT. Its protein product is CASSLGGGGNQPQHF.

CDR3 nucleotides: TGTGCCAGCAGCCGGACTAGCGGAACCTACGAGCAGTACTTC. Translated, it gives CASSRTSGTYEQYF. The chain joins TRBV7-3 to TRBJ2-7, with 10 bases matching TRBD2. Per the germline V gene, CDR1 is SGHTA and CDR2 is FQGTGA. This CDR3 contains 14 residues. Trimming removed 5 bases from V and 2 bases from J; junction bases left unmatched: 3. The full variable domain, completed using reference TRBV7-3 and TRBJ2-7, is GAGVSQTPSNKVTEKGKYVELRCDPISGHTALYWYRQSLGQGPEFLIYFQGTGAADDSGLPNDRFFAVRPEGSVSTLKIQRTERGDSAVYLCASSRTSGTYEQYFGPGTRLTVT.

This chain uses TRBV6-5 with TRBJ2-7, with TRBD2 as a possible D gene (6 bases). Germline V gene sequence: CDR1 MNHEY, CDR2 SVGAGI. The V gene lost 2 bases and the J gene lost 5 bases, with 19 bases spanning the gap. The CDR3 spans 16 residues. The CDR3 bases are TGTGCCAGCAGTTACAATCCTGGCGGGACCCCCGACGAGCAGTACTTC. This encodes CASSYNPGGTPDEQYF.

The V call is TRBV18, the J call TRBJ1-1, with D uncertain. The CDR3 totals 13 residues. V lost 4 bases and J 1 base, leaving 7 bases between the germline ends. CDR1 is KGHSH, CDR2 LQKENI, per germline. CDR3 coding DNA: TGTGCCAGCTCACATGACACGAACACTGAAGCTTTCTTT. It translates to CASSHDTNTEAFF.

This sequence joins TRBV5-1 and TRBJ1-1, with no clear D. The CDR3 totals 11 residues. Between the trimmed V and J ends, which lost 3 bases and 3 bases, there was a span of 3 bases. Germline V gene lookup returns CDR1 SGHRS and CDR2 YFSETQ. The CDR3 here is CASSSDTEAFF. For the CDR3, the DNA is TGCGCCAGCAGCTCAGACACTGAAGCTTTCTTT.

The rearrangement joins TRBV5-6 to TRBJ1-2; tentative D call: TRBD1 (6 bases). Germline V CDR1 and CDR2: SGHDT, YYEEEE. The V and J ends lost 4 bases and 0 bases respectively, with 13 bases between them. The CDR3 contains 15 residues. This CDR3 is CASSPTGLANYGYTF. For the CDR3, the DNA is TGTGCCAGCAGCCCTACAGGGTTAGCTAACTATGGCTACACCTTC.

On this clone itself: The junction and the germline gene differ at one end; a read error may be behind it. The chain joins TRBV7-2 to TRBJ2-7; TRBD2 agrees at 10 bases. CDR3 size: 16 residues. CDR1 is SGHTA, CDR2 FQGNSA, per germline. The CDR3 coding sequence is TGTGCCAGCAGTCCCCAGCCCGGACTAGCGGTGATACGTGGGGGCTTC. This gives the protein CASSPQPGLAVIRGGF.

V and J are TRBV9 and TRBJ2-1; 14 positions agree with TRBD2. The germline gives CDR1 SGDLS, CDR2 YYNGEE. The CDR3 consists of 18 residues. V shed 2 bases and J 4 bases; nucleotides not matched to a gene: 8. CDR3 loop: CASSVLGLAGEGYNEQFF. In DNA form, the CDR3 reads TGTGCCAGCAGCGTTCTGGGACTAGCGGGAGAAGGGTACAATGAGCAGTTCTTC.

The CDR3 DNA reads TGCGCCAGCAGCGCAAAACCGGGACTAGCGGACAATGAGCAGTTCTTC. It codes for CASSAKPGLADNEQFF. The chain employs TRBV5-1 and TRBJ2-1, with 11 bases matching TRBD2. Germline V CDR1 and CDR2: SGHRS, YFSETQ. This CDR3 spans 16 amino acids. Unmatched junction bases numbered 8, after V lost 4 bases and J lost 5 bases.

This clone was seen a single time. This chain uses TRBV7-2 with TRBJ1-1, with 8 bases aligning to TRBD1. CDR3 length: 15 amino acids. Germline CDR1 and CDR2: SGHTA and FQGNSA. V lost 6 bases and J lost 3; bases outside the gene matches: 9. CDR3 sequence reads: CASRRDRLRDTEAFF. The CDR3 DNA reads TGTGCCAGCAGACGGGACAGGTTGAGAGACACTGAAGCTTTCTTT.

The chain couples TRBV10-1 to TRBJ2-7; possibly TRBD2 for D (6 bases). Germline lookup yields CDR1 WNHNN and CDR2 SYGVQD (reference sequence). The CDR3 loop spans 15 amino acids. The germline V and J ends were trimmed by 5 bases and 0 bases, with 14 bases remaining between them. This chain's CDR3 is CASSRDSLSSYEQYF. In DNA, the CDR3 is TGCGCCAGCAGTCGGGACTCTCTGAGCTCCTACGAGCAGTACTTC.

The CDR3, as DNA: TGTGCCAGCAGCGCCACCCTAACAGGGCTGAATGAGCAGTTCTTC. As protein: CASSATLTGLNEQFF. The chain has TRBV9 and TRBJ2-1, with D perhaps matching TRBD1 (6 bases). The CDR3 sequence is 15 residues long. The V end was cut by 3 bases, the J end by 7 bases, with 17 bases between. Germline CDR1 reads SGDLS; CDR2 reads YYNGEE.

The chain is built from TRBV19 and TRBJ1-2, with 7 bases that match TRBD1. V lost 3 bases and J lost 7; bases outside the gene matches: 5. Germline V CDR1 and CDR2: LNHDA, SQIVND (reference sequence). CDR3 size: 13 residues. CDR3 sequence (DNA): TGTGCCAGTAGTATTCAAAACAGGGGTGGCTACACCTTC. It encodes CASSIQNRGGYTF.

A single count supports this clone. This chain links TRBV19 with TRBJ2-1; 7 bases line up with TRBD1. V lost 1 base to trimming and J lost 0 bases; unmatched junction nucleotides: 15. The CDR3 runs 20 residues. The germline V gene has CDR1 LNHDA and CDR2 SQIVND (reference sequence). The CDR3 protein is CASSIASLRRGSRSYNEQFF. As DNA, the CDR3 is TGTGCCAGTAGTATAGCTTCCCTTCGCAGGGGGAGTCGCTCCTACAATGAGCAGTTCTTC. Complete variable domain (other parts from reference TRBV19 and TRBJ2-1): DGGITQSPKYLFRKEGQNVTLSCEQNLNHDAMYWYRQDPGQGLRLIYYSQIVNDFQKGDIAEGYSVSREKKESFPLTVTSAQKNPTAFYLCASSIASLRRGSRSYNEQFFGPGTRLTVL.

The rearrangement joins TRBV9 to TRBJ2-7; 10 bases line up with TRBD1. The CDR3 covers 14 residues. Per the germline V gene, CDR1 is SGDLS and CDR2 is YYNGEE. The J segment lost 4 bases and the V segment lost 4 bases, leaving 5 bases of the junction unmatched. CDR3 region: CASSKGQGIYEQYF. The CDR3 bases are TGTGCCAGCAGCAAGGGACAGGGGATTTACGAGCAGTACTTC. The full variable domain, its missing parts supplied by reference TRBV9 and TRBJ2-7, is DSGVTQTPKHLITATGQRVTLRCSPRSGDLSVYWYQQSLDQGLQFLIQYYNGEERAKGNILERFSAQQFPDLHSELNLSSLELGDSALYFCASSKGQGIYEQYFGPGTRLTVT.

The chain has TRBV5-1 and TRBJ2-7, with TRBD1 as a possible D gene (6 bases). Germline V CDR1 and CDR2: SGHRS, YFSETQ. The CDR3 spans 15 residues. The germline V and J ends were trimmed by 4 bases and 5 bases, with 19 bases remaining between them. The CDR3 region has the DNA TGCGCCAGCAGCCCGACTGAACAGGGCATCCACGAGCAGTACTTC. Encoded protein: CASSPTEQGIHEQYF.